The 17 T cell receptor beta chains below were found in one sample sequenced in a study of Ad26.COV2.S vaccination and SARS-CoV-2 variants. The treatment: 15 to 20 received Ad26.COV2.S at low or high dose, single or two shots; 5 received placebo; per-sample allocation not given. The samples were gathered on day 63 after the first injection of vaccine or placebo. Libraries were prepared by immunoSEQ multiplex PCR; TCRdb keeps only in-frame clonotypes and omits some of them. The sample lists fewer than 500,000 clones, 80% to 95% seen once, with roughly 4.3% in the top ten. The source material was peripheral blood, sampled in a trial of Ad26.COV2.S vaccine versus placebo. These receptors were collected from a person aged 18-65 years who received the Ad26.COV2.S COVID-19 vaccine or a placebo.

This chain connects TRBV4-2 to TRBJ2-1; D may correspond to TRBD1 or TRBD2 (5 bases each). The ends were cut back, 4 bases at V and 2 bases at J, with 18 bases in the middle. The CDR3 extends over 17 amino acids. Looked up from germline, CDR1 is LGHNA and CDR2 is YNFKEQ. CDR3 in amino acids: CASSLHTGTDTYNEQFF. The CDR3 DNA sequence: TGTGCCAGCAGCCTCCATACCGGGACCGACACCTACAATGAGCAGTTCTTC.

The chain combines TRBV5-6 with TRBJ2-7; the D is unclear. Germline values: CDR1 SGHDT, CDR2 YYEEEE. V gave up 1 base and J gave up 2 bases, with 4 bases separating them. This CDR3 spans 12 amino acids. CDR3 sequence: CASSLWPYEQYF. CDR3 nucleotides: TGTGCCAGCAGCTTGTGGCCCTACGAGCAGTACTTC.

CDR3 in amino acids: CSAPTAGELFF. In DNA, the CDR3 is TGCAGTGCCCCGACGGCCGGGGAGCTGTTTTTT. The chain employs TRBV20-1 and TRBJ2-2, with D uncertain. In germline, CDR1 is DFQATT, CDR2 SNEGSKA (reference sequence). Trimming cost V 6 bases and J 6 bases, with 8 bases left between them. The CDR3 has 11 residues.

The table lists this clone with a few counts. The V call is TRBV11-2, the J call TRBJ2-7; the match to TRBD1 covers 8 bases. V shed 4 bases, J shed 5 bases, and the junction held 4 bases outside the gene matches. The CDR3 consists of 13 residues. Germline V lookup: CDR1 SGHAT, CDR2 FQNNGV. The CDR3 DNA is TGTGCCAGCAGCTCGGGACAGGTTCACGAGCAGTACTTC. Its protein product is CASSSGQVHEQYF.

This chain uses TRBV6-2 or TRBV6-3 with TRBJ2-1, with a possible D match to TRBD2 (5 bases). Germline-derived CDR1 and CDR2 are MNHEY and SVGEGT. The CDR3 is 20 amino acids. V shed 0 bases and J shed 0 bases, with 21 bases lying between them. The CDR3 is CASSYSIFDEGGSSYNEQFF. In DNA, the CDR3 is TGTGCCAGCAGTTACTCGATCTTTGACGAGGGCGGCAGCTCCTACAATGAGCAGTTCTTC.

This rearrangement joins TRBV19 to TRBJ1-2; TRBD1 is a possible D gene (5 bases). CDR3 length: 18 residues. The germline gives CDR1 LNHDA, CDR2 SQIVND (reference sequence). V was clipped by 3 bases and J by 4 bases, with 24 bases between them. The CDR3 sequence: CASSMGQASHFDVYGYTF. CDR3 sequence (DNA): TGTGCCAGTAGTATGGGGCAGGCCAGCCACTTTGACGTCTATGGCTACACCTTC. Drawing the rest from reference TRBV19 and TRBJ1-2, the complete variable domain is DGGITQSPKYLFRKEGQNVTLSCEQNLNHDAMYWYRQDPGQGLRLIYYSQIVNDFQKGDIAEGYSVSREKKESFPLTVTSAQKNPTAFYLCASSMGQASHFDVYGYTFGSGTRLTVV.

This rearrangement joins TRBV14 to TRBJ1-5, with D unclear. CDR1 is SGHDN, CDR2 FVKESK, per germline. This CDR3 is 13 amino acids long. Trimming cost V 4 bases and J 5 bases, with 9 bases left between them. This CDR3 is CASSRKGYQPQHF. The CDR3 region has the DNA TGTGCCAGCAGCCGTAAAGGGTATCAGCCCCAGCATTTT.

As to this clone: Different DNA sequences within this sample yield the same CDR3. The chain carries TRBV7-9 and TRBJ1-4; maybe TRBD1 (5 bases). The CDR3 is 15 residues long. The germline V gene has CDR1 SEHNR and CDR2 FQNEAQ (reference sequence). V lost 1 base to trimming and J lost 5 bases, with 11 bases between them. CDR3 sequence (DNA): TGTGCCAGCAGCTTAGGGCAGGGAGAGAATGAAAAACTGTTTTTT. Its translation: CASSLGQGENEKLFF.

The CDR3: CASSQALALYEQYF. The CDR3 coding sequence is TGCGCCAGCAGCCAAGCACTAGCGCTCTACGAGCAGTACTTC. This rearrangement joins TRBV4-1 to TRBJ2-7; 7 nucleotides match TRBD2. V gave up 1 base and J gave up 3 bases; unmatched junction bases: 3. In germline, CDR1 is MGHRA, CDR2 YSYEKL. The CDR3 length is 14 residues.

This chain uses TRBV10-2 with TRBJ2-3; 7 bases fit TRBD2. Germline V lookup: CDR1 WSHSY, CDR2 SAAADI. The CDR3 extends over 16 amino acids. Trimming removed 5 bases from V and 6 bases from J; junction bases left unmatched: 14. The CDR3, as DNA: TGCGCCAGCAGTAACGGGACTAATAGATTTTTTGATACGCAGTATTTT. As protein: CASSNGTNRFFDTQYF.

This clone was observed once. V gene TRBV7-2 combines with J gene TRBJ1-4; TRBD1 matches at 7 bases. From germline, CDR1 is SGHTA and CDR2 FQGNSA. V lost 5 bases and J lost 3; bases outside the gene matches: 9. The CDR3 is made up of 16 amino acids. The CDR3 region has the DNA TGTGCCAGCAGCCCTACAGGGGTTGCAGCTAATGAAAAACTGTTTTTT. As protein: CASSPTGVAANEKLFF.

V usage is TRBV25-1 and J usage is TRBJ2-7, with D possibly being TRBD2 (6 bases). The CDR3 totals 12 residues. Per germline, CDR1 MGHDK and CDR2 SYGVNS. The ends were cut back, 3 bases at V and 7 bases at J, with 10 bases in the middle. For the CDR3, the DNA is TGTGCCAGCAGTGAGCGGAGGGCGGAGCAGTACTTC. Translation: CASSERRAEQYF.

The CDR3 protein is CASRGSGAARRSSYEQYF. The CDR3 DNA is TGTGCCAGCAGGGGGTCGGGGGCTGCCCGACGGAGCTCCTACGAGCAGTACTTC. This sequence joins TRBV27 and TRBJ2-7, with D perhaps being TRBD1 or TRBD2 (6 bases each). The CDR3 runs 18 residues. Germline loops: CDR1 MNHEY, CDR2 SMNVEV (reference sequence). V was clipped by 6 bases and J by 0 bases, with 24 bases between them.

The chain carries TRBV6-4 and TRBJ2-7; TRBD2 aligns across 7 bases. J was trimmed by 1 base and V by 5 bases; bases with no gene match: 17. The CDR3 has 18 residues. Germline V gene data show CDR1 as MRHNA and CDR2 as SNTAGT. The CDR3 bases are TGTGCCAGCAGTCCGACGGGGGGAGCTTTGCCCGCGTCCTACGAGCAGTACTTC. As protein: CASSPTGGALPASYEQYF.

The V call is TRBV7-8, the J call TRBJ2-1; D is undetermined. Trimming left V 1 base short and J 6 bases short, with 7 bases between. This CDR3 has 13 residues. From germline, CDR1 is SGHVS and CDR2 FQNEAQ. The CDR3 nucleotides are TGTGCCAGCAGCTTAGGGTTAGGCAATGAGCAGTTCTTC. Protein: CASSLGLGNEQFF. Full variable domain (remainder filled in from reference TRBV7-8 and TRBJ2-1): GAGVSQSPRYKVAKRGQDVALRCDPISGHVSLFWYQQALGQGPEFLTYFQNEAQLDKSGLPSDRFFAERPEGSVSTLKIQRTQQEDSAVYLCASSLGLGNEQFFGPGTRLTVL.

This chain connects TRBV5-1 to TRBJ2-7; 9 bases fit TRBD1. The germline CDR1 and CDR2 sequences are SGHRS and YFSETQ. The CDR3 spans 19 residues. J was trimmed by 1 base and V by 0 bases; bases with no gene match: 14. CDR3 in amino acids: CASSLDGTGNDARSYEQYF. The CDR3 DNA reads as TGCGCCAGCAGCTTGGACGGGACAGGGAATGACGCAAGATCCTACGAGCAGTACTTC.

This clone has just a few counts. This sequence joins TRBV9 and TRBJ2-1; 10 nucleotides agree with TRBD2. Per germline, CDR1 SGDLS and CDR2 YYNGEE. V was pared by 7 bases and J by 6 bases, with 4 bases of the junction left unmatched. There are 13 residues in the CDR3. The CDR3 spells CASGTSDFNEQFF. CDR3 in DNA: TGTGCCAGCGGGACTAGCGATTTCAATGAGCAGTTCTTC. Full variable domain (missing parts from reference TRBV9 and TRBJ2-1): DSGVTQTPKHLITATGQRVTLRCSPRSGDLSVYWYQQSLDQGLQFLIQYYNGEERAKGNILERFSAQQFPDLHSELNLSSLELGDSALYFCASGTSDFNEQFFGPGTRLTVL.